These 14 T cell receptor beta chains were all obtained from the same sample, sequenced in a study of blood T cells in healthy people across ages. The second PCR ran about 6 to 11 cycles with a sample-barcoded 5' primer and J-beta primers. TCRdb independently ran MiXCR on the 5' RACE reads; one entry per CDR3 protein. The sample consists of about 750,000 distinct CDR3 sequences, 53% of them appearing once. Sequenced: blood. All receptors derive from a man older than 75 in good health.

On this clonotype: A much more abundant neighbour one base away suggests this may be a read error. This rearrangement joins TRBV29-1 to TRBJ2-7; TRBD2 agrees at 8 bases. V trimming: 5 bases; J trimming: 9 bases; junction bases outside the gene matches: 12. Germline-derived CDR1 and CDR2 are SQVTM and ANQGSEA. The CDR3 has 13 residues. The CDR3 nucleotides read TGCAGCGTTCTCCCAGCGGGAGTGTCTGGGCAGTACTTC. This encodes CSVLPAGVSGQYF.

This clonotype has only a few counts. This chain uses TRBV3-1 with TRBJ1-4; the D is unclear. Deletions cut 0 bases from V and 9 bases from J, with 14 bases between. The CDR3 consists of 15 residues. Looked up from germline, CDR1 is LGHDT and CDR2 is YNNKEL (reference sequence). CDR3 bases: TGTGCCAGCAGCCAAGAGAGAATACAAGGGAAAAAACTGTTTTTT. Translation gives CASSQERIQGKKLFF.

V and J are TRBV7-9 and TRBJ2-5; D unresolved. The CDR3 covers 12 residues. CDR1 is SEHNR and CDR2 is FQNEAQ in the germline V gene (reference sequence). The germline V and J ends were trimmed by 10 bases and 4 bases, with 13 bases remaining between them. The CDR3 protein is CATHGFIETQYF. The CDR3 nucleotides are TGTGCCACCCACGGGTTTATAGAGACCCAGTACTTC.

The rearrangement uses TRBV2 and TRBJ2-5; 9 nucleotides line up with TRBD1. The DNA end favors TRBJ2-4, so the J call may be wrong. Germline CDR1 is SNHLY and CDR2 is FYNNEI. The CDR3 runs to 16 residues. Written as DNA, the CDR3 is TGTGCCAGCAGTGGGGGGGGACAGGGAGCCAAAAACATTCAGTACTTC. Protein sequence: CASSGGGQGAKNIQYF.

This clonotype was seen just once. This chain uses TRBV3-1 with TRBJ2-5; weak D call: TRBD2 (5 bases). The V and J ends lost 3 bases and 4 bases respectively, with 9 bases between them. The CDR3 sequence is 13 residues long. CDR1 LGHDT and CDR2 YNNKEL come from the germline V gene (reference sequence). The DNA of the CDR3 is TGTGCCAGCAGCCACTGGGAGAGAGAGACCCAGTACTTC. This codes for CASSHWERETQYF.

This chain links TRBV27 with TRBJ2-5; 10 positions match TRBD1. Germline V gene lookup returns CDR1 MNHEY and CDR2 SMNVEV (reference sequence). The CDR3 covers 13 residues. With V trimmed by 5 bases and J by 7 bases, 4 bases remained unmatched. For the CDR3, the DNA is TGTGCCAGCAGTGACAGGGGGCGAGTGACCCAGTACTTC. Translated, it gives CASSDRGRVTQYF.

The chain employs TRBV7-8 and TRBJ2-3, with TRBD2 matching 7 bases. The CDR3 length is 17 residues. Germline lookup yields CDR1 SGHVS and CDR2 FQNEAQ. After removal of 5 bases from V and 14 bases from J, the junction contained 25 bases not matched to a gene. The CDR3 sequence is CASSLVAGGEGHRDAYF. CDR3 bases: TGTGCCAGCAGCCTGGTAGCCGGCGGGGAGGGGCACAGAGACGCGTATTTT. The full variable domain, completed using reference TRBV7-8 and TRBJ2-3, is GAGVSQSPRYKVAKRGQDVALRCDPISGHVSLFWYQQALGQGPEFLTYFQNEAQLDKSGLPSDRFFAERPEGSVSTLKIQRTQQEDSAVYLCASSLVAGGEGHRDAYFGPGTRLTVL.

This clonotype was detected only a few times. This chain's CDR3 is CASSLDGDRVTETQYF. CDR3 in DNA: TGTGCCAGCAGCTTAGACGGGGACAGGGTTACAGAGACCCAGTACTTC. The chain has TRBV7-2 and TRBJ2-5; 9 bases agree with TRBD1. CDR1 SGHTA and CDR2 FQGNSA come from the germline V gene. This CDR3 contains 16 residues. V shed 1 base, J shed 4 bases, and the junction held 7 bases outside the gene matches.

This sequence joins TRBV10-3 and TRBJ2-7; D might be TRBD2 (6 bases). The germline CDR1 and CDR2 sequences are ENHRY and SYGVKD. The CDR3 runs to 15 residues. Trimming cost V 10 bases and J 6 bases, with 25 bases left between them. The CDR3 spells CATQPGTDFLSEQYF. In DNA, the CDR3 is TGTGCCACCCAACCCGGGACTGACTTTTTAAGCGAGCAGTACTTC.

The chain recombines TRBV4-2 with TRBJ2-1; 11 bases line up with TRBD2. Germline lookup yields CDR1 LGHNA and CDR2 YNFKEQ. V gave up 2 bases and J gave up 6 bases; unmatched junction bases: 3. The CDR3 runs to 15 residues. The CDR3 bases are TGTGCCAGCAGCCAAAATCTAGCGGGAGGCAATGAGCAGTTCTTC. It specifies CASSQNLAGGNEQFF.

This clonotype has only a few counts. The CDR3 sequence: CSARGVSGRPETGQYF. For the CDR3, the DNA is TGCAGTGCTAGAGGGGTTAGCGGGAGGCCTGAAACGGGGCAGTACTTC. This rearrangement joins TRBV20-1 to TRBJ2-7, with 10 nucleotides matching TRBD2. The germline CDR1 and CDR2 sequences are DFQATT and SNEGSKA (reference sequence). V shed 1 base, J shed 9 bases, and the junction held 15 bases outside the gene matches. The CDR3 contains 16 residues.

The chain recombines TRBV20-1 with TRBJ2-5; D remains ambiguous. The CDR3 spans 10 residues. Germline-derived CDR1 and CDR2 are DFQATT and SNEGSKA (reference sequence). This CDR3 is CKECRETQYF. Written as DNA, the CDR3 is TGCAAGGAGTGTCGAGAGACCCAGTACTTC.

This clonotype was seen a handful of times. V gene TRBV20-1 combines with J gene TRBJ1-2; 7 bases line up with TRBD1. CDR1 is DFQATT and CDR2 is SNEGSKA in the germline V gene (reference sequence). The length of the CDR3 is 12 residues. V lost 6 bases, J lost 4 bases, and 5 bases stayed unmatched. CDR3 DNA sequence: TGCAGTGCCGCGGGACAGAGCTATGGCTACACCTTC. Protein: CSAAGQSYGYTF.

In its sample, this clonotype was seen a few times. The chain couples TRBV12-3 or TRBV12-4 to TRBJ1-2; perhaps TRBD1 as D (6 bases). V shed 5 bases and J shed 3 bases, with 16 bases lying between them. The CDR3 is 15 amino acids. CDR3 sequence: CASSTDPKGDYGYTF. The CDR3 coding sequence is TGTGCCAGCAGTACCGACCCAAAGGGGGACTATGGCTACACCTTC.